The source of this TCR beta chain is a study of control samples from healthy donors and cancer patients. The CDR3 sequence is 14 residues long. Germline values: CDR1 MNHEY, CDR2 SMNVEV (reference sequence). Trimming pared 5 bases from V and 0 bases from J, leaving 9 bases between. Clones were sequenced by immunoSEQ multiplex PCR, and TCRdb holds only the in-frame ones, with some missing. This sample yields approximately 94,000 clones, of which 80% to 95% are seen a single time; 0.85% to 1% belongs to the top ten. The sequenced sample consisted of blood. This chain uses TRBV27 with TRBJ2-3; TRBD1 might be the D (5 bases). The origin of this receptor is a woman aged 30 to 39 in good health. CDR3 sequence (DNA): TGTGCCAGCAGTCAACAGGTTAGCACAGATACGCAGTATTTT. Amino acid sequence: CASSQQVSTDTQYF.